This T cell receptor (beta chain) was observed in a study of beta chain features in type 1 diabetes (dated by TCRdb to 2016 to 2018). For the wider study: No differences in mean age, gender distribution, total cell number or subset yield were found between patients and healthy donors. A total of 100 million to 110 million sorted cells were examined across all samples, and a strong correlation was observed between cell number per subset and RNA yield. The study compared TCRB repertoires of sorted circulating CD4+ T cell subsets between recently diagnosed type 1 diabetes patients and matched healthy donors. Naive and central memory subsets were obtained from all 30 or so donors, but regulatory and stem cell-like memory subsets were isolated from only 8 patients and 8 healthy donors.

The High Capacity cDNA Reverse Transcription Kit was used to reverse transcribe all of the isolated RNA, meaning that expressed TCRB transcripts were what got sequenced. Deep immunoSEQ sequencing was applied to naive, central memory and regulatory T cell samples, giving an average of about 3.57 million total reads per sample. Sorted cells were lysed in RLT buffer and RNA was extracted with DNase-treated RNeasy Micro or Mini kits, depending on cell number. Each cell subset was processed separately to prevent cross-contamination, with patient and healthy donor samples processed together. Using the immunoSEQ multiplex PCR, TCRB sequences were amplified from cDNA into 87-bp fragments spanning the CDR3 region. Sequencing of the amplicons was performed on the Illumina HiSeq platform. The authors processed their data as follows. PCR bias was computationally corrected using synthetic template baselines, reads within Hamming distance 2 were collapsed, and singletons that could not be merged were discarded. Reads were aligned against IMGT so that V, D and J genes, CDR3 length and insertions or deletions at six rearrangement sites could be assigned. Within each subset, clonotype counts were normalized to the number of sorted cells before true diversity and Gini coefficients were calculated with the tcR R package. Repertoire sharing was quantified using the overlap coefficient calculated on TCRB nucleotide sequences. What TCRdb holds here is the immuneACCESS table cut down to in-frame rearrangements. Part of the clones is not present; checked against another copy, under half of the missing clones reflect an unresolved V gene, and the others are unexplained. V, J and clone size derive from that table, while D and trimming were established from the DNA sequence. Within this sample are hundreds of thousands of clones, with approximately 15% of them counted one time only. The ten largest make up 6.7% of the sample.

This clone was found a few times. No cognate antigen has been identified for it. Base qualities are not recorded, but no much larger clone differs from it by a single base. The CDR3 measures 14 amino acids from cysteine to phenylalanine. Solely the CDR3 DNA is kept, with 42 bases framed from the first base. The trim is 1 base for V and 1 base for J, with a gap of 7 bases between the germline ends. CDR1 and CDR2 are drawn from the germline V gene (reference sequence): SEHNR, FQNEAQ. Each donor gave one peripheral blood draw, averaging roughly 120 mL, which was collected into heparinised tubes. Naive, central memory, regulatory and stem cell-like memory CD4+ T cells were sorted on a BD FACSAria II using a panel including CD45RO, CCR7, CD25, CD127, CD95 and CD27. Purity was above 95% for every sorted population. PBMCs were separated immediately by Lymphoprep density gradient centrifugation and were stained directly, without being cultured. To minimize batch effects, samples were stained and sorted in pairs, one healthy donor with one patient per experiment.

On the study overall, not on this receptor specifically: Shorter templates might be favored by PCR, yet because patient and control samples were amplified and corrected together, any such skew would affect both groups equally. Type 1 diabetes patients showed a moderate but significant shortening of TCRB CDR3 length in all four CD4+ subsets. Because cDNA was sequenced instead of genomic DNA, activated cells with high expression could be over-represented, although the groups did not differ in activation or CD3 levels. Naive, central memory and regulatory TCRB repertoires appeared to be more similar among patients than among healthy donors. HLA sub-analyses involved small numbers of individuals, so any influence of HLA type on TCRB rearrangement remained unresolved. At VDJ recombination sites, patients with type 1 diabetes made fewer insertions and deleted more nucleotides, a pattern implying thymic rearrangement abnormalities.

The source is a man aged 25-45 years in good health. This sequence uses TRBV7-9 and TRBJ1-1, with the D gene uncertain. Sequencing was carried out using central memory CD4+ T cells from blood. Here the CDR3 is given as CASSLEHRNTEAFF. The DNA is TGTGCCAGCAGCTTAGAACACAGGAACACTGAAGCTTTCTTT. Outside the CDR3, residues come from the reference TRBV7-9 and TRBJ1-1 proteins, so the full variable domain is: DTGVSQNPRHKITKRGQNVTFRCDPISEHNRLYWYRQTLGQGPEFLTYFQNEAQLEKSRLLSDRFSAERPKGSFSTLEIQRTEQGDSAMYLCASSLEHRNTEAFFGQGTRLTVV.